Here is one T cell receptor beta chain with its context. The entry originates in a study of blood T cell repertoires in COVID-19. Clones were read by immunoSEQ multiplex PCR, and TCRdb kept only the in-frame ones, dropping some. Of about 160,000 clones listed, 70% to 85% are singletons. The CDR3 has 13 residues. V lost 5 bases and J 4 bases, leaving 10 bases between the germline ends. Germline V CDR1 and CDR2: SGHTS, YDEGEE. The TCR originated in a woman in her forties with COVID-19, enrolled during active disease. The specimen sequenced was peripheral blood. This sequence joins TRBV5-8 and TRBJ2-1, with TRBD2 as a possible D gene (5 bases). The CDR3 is CASRGPGYNEQFF. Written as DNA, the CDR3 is TGTGCCAGCAGAGGGCCGGGATACAATGAGCAGTTCTTC.